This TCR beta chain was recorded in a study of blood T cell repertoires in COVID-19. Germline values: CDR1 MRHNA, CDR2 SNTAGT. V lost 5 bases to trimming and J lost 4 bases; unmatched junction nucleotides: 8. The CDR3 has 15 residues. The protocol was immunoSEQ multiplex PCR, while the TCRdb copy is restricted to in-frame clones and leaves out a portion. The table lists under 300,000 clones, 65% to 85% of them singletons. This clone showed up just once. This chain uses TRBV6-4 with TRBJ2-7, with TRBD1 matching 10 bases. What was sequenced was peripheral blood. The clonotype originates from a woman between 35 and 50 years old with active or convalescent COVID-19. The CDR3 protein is CASSLMDRGGYEQYF. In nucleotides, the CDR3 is TGTGCCAGCAGTTTAATGGACAGGGGGGGGTACGAGCAGTACTTC.